One sample yielded the 31 T cell receptor beta chains listed below, sequenced in a study of T cell responses to AZD1222 COVID-19 vaccine. Clones were read by immunoSEQ multiplex PCR, and TCRdb kept only the in-frame ones, dropping some. The sample has approximately 68,000 clones; around 88% are singletons. Sample: peripheral blood, taken on day 0 of AZD1222 vaccination. These receptors were taken from an adult in good health.

The chain carries TRBV2 and TRBJ2-3; the match to TRBD2 covers 9 bases. This CDR3 comprises 14 residues. In germline, CDR1 is SNHLY, CDR2 FYNNEI. The trim removed 7 bases at V and 3 bases at J, leaving 5 bases unmatched. CDR3 in amino acids: CASKRLADTDTQYF. Written as DNA, the CDR3 is TGTGCCAGCAAGCGACTAGCGGATACAGATACGCAGTATTTT.

This clone has just a few counts. The chain uses TRBV19 and TRBJ1-5; D gene unclear. The germline V gene has CDR1 LNHDA and CDR2 SQIVND (reference sequence). Trimming pared 6 bases from V and 4 bases from J, leaving 13 bases between. The CDR3 contains 14 residues. CDR3 residues: CASSYERQNQPQHF. The DNA for the CDR3 is TGTGCCAGTAGCTACGAAAGACAAAATCAGCCCCAGCATTTT.

The chain links TRBV29-1 to TRBJ1-1, with 10 bases aligning to TRBD1. Germline trimming cut 6 bases from V and 5 bases from J; bases unmatched to any gene: 12. Germline V lookup: CDR1 SQVTM, CDR2 ANQGSEA. The CDR3 has 15 residues. CDR3 sequence: CSVSDLGTGDTEAFF. The CDR3, as DNA: TGCAGCGTCTCCGACTTGGGGACAGGGGATACTGAAGCTTTCTTT.

This clone was detected only once. V and J are TRBV7-2 and TRBJ1-5; perhaps TRBD1 as D (6 bases). Germline lookup yields CDR1 SGHTA and CDR2 FQGNSA. There are 14 residues in the CDR3. Trimming stripped 0 bases from V and 4 bases from J, with 7 bases between. The CDR3 here is CASSLAGQNQPQHF. DNA for the CDR3: TGTGCCAGCAGCTTAGCGGGACAAAATCAGCCCCAGCATTTT.

V gene TRBV6-6 combines with J gene TRBJ2-7, with TRBD1 matching over 9 bases. This CDR3 has 14 amino acids. Per germline, CDR1 MNHNY and CDR2 SVGAGI (reference sequence). V trimming: 2 bases; J trimming: 5 bases; junction bases outside the gene matches: 4. The chain's CDR3 is CASSYRDRVNEQYF. The CDR3 region has the DNA TGTGCCAGCAGTTACAGGGACAGGGTAAACGAGCAGTACTTC.

The genes are TRBV27 and TRBJ1-5, with a possible D match to TRBD1 (6 bases). CDR1 is MNHEY and CDR2 is SMNVEV in the germline V gene (reference sequence). This CDR3 is built from 14 residues. V dropped 2 bases and J dropped 5 bases, with 10 bases sitting between them. CDR3 DNA: TGTGCCAGCAGTTTAGGGGGCCGGTATCAGCCCCAGCATTTT. It specifies CASSLGGRYQPQHF.

The chain has TRBV5-1 and TRBJ2-7; 7 bases are shared with TRBD1. J was trimmed by 2 bases and V by 1 base; bases with no gene match: 6. CDR3 length: 15 residues. Germline values: CDR1 SGHRS, CDR2 YFSETQ. In nucleotides, the CDR3 is TGCGCCAGCAGCTTGATAAACAGGGGAACCTACGAGCAGTACTTC. This encodes CASSLINRGTYEQYF.

V usage is TRBV2 and J usage is TRBJ2-5, with TRBD2 identical over 9 bases. Per the germline V gene, CDR1 is SNHLY and CDR2 is FYNNEI. The V gene end was trimmed by 6 bases and the J gene end by 2 bases; junction bases not matched to a gene: 7. The CDR3 has 15 residues. The CDR3 DNA reads TGTGCCAGCAGGCTAGCGGGGCCAAATCAAGAGACCCAGTACTTC. Translating gives CASRLAGPNQETQYF.

The genes are TRBV30 and TRBJ1-4; 12 nucleotides agree with TRBD1. The CDR3 consists of 14 residues. The germline CDR1 and CDR2 sequences are GTSNPN and SVGIG (reference sequence). Unmatched junction bases numbered 5, after V lost 3 bases and J lost 9 bases. CDR3 residues: CAWSGDRGPQKLFF. The CDR3, as DNA: TGTGCCTGGAGCGGGGACAGGGGGCCACAAAAACTGTTTTTT.

This clone was counted once. The CDR3 protein is CASSRENSNQPQHF. For the CDR3, the DNA is TGTGCCAGCAGCCGGGAGAATAGCAATCAGCCCCAGCATTTT. The V call is TRBV2, the J call TRBJ1-5; D is ambiguous. With 6 bases removed from V and 0 bases from J, the gap between germline ends came to 9 bases. Germline CDR1 and CDR2: SNHLY and FYNNEI. The CDR3 is 14 amino acids. The full variable domain, its missing parts supplied by reference TRBV2 and TRBJ1-5, is EPEVTQTPSHQVTQMGQEVILRCVPISNHLYFYWYRQILGQKVEFLVSFYNNEISEKSEIFDDQFSVERPDGSNFTLKIRSTKLEDSAMYFCASSRENSNQPQHFGDGTRLSIL.

The chain has TRBV7-6 and TRBJ2-7; 9 bases agree with TRBD1. This CDR3 spans 15 amino acids. The V segment lost 1 base and the J segment 5 bases; nucleotides outside the gene matches: 6. CDR1 SGHVS and CDR2 FNYEAQ come from the germline V gene. CDR3 nucleotides: TGTGCCAGCAGCTTAGTGGGACAGGGATTTAACGAGCAGTACTTC. It translates to CASSLVGQGFNEQYF.

The chain carries TRBV19 and TRBJ1-2; a weak D match, TRBD1 (6 bases). This CDR3 has 13 amino acids. The V gene lost 3 bases and the J gene lost 2 bases, with 7 bases spanning the gap. Germline V gene sequence: CDR1 LNHDA, CDR2 SQIVND (reference sequence). CDR3 sequence reads: CASSITGNYGYTF. The CDR3 DNA reads TGTGCCAGTAGTATTACAGGGAACTATGGCTACACCTTC.

This chain uses TRBV7-9 with TRBJ2-5; 7 nucleotides align to TRBD2. CDR3 length equals 16 residues. The germline V gene has CDR1 SEHNR and CDR2 FQNEAQ (reference sequence). Trimming cost V 5 bases and J 0 bases; bases outside gene matches: 9. CDR3 loop: CASSPSVGGNQETQYF. The DNA for the CDR3 is TGTGCCAGCAGCCCAAGTGTCGGGGGGAACCAAGAGACCCAGTACTTC.

This clone was recorded once. The chain uses TRBV4-2 and TRBJ2-5; TRBD2 matches 9 bases. The CDR3 sequence is 17 residues long. Per the germline V gene, CDR1 is LGHNA and CDR2 is YNFKEQ. After removal of 5 bases from V and 5 bases from J, the junction contained 15 bases not matched to a gene. CDR3 sequence (DNA): TGTGCCAGCAGCAAACCCGATAGCGGGAGCGTGAGGGAGACCCAGTACTTC. Amino acids: CASSKPDSGSVRETQYF.

The gene calls are TRBV14 and TRBJ1-4, with D perhaps TRBD1 (5 bases). Germline loops: CDR1 SGHDN, CDR2 FVKESK. The CDR3 contains 17 residues. Trimming removed 0 bases from V and 0 bases from J, with 11 bases in between. The CDR3 sequence is CASSQERPGATNEKLFF. CDR3 DNA: TGTGCCAGCAGCCAAGAGAGGCCGGGGGCAACTAATGAAAAACTGTTTTTT.

The gene calls are TRBV5-1 and TRBJ1-2; 9 bases match TRBD1. The CDR3 runs to 16 residues. Trimming cost V 4 bases and J 1 base; bases outside gene matches: 8. Germline V gene data show CDR1 as SGHRS and CDR2 as YFSETQ. The CDR3 nucleotides read TGCGCCAGCAGCCCCGGGACAGGGCGGAATAACTATGGCTACACCTTC. This codes for CASSPGTGRNNYGYTF.

This rearrangement joins TRBV28 to TRBJ1-1; unclear D gene. Germline lookup yields CDR1 MDHEN and CDR2 SYDVKM. V lost 7 bases, J lost 1 base, and 10 bases lay in between. The CDR3 covers 13 residues. The CDR3 sequence is CASTPQKNTEAFF. The CDR3 DNA sequence: TGTGCCAGCACCCCCCAGAAGAACACTGAAGCTTTCTTT.

The V call is TRBV5-1, the J call TRBJ2-2; 7 bases are a match to TRBD1. CDR3 length: 15 amino acids. J was trimmed by 5 bases and V by 4 bases; bases with no gene match: 8. Germline CDR1 reads SGHRS; CDR2 reads YFSETQ. As DNA, the CDR3 is TGCGCCAGCAGCCAAGACAGGGTGAGGACCGGGGAGCTGTTTTTT. Its translation: CASSQDRVRTGELFF.

The chain couples TRBV18 to TRBJ2-3; 11 nucleotides align to TRBD2. CDR1 KGHSH and CDR2 LQKENI come from the germline V gene. The CDR3 is 18 residues long. Trimming removed 2 bases from V and 0 bases from J; junction bases left unmatched: 7. The CDR3 protein is CASSPRTSGGVSTDTQYF. The CDR3 nucleotides are TGTGCCAGCTCACCAAGAACTAGCGGGGGAGTTAGCACAGATACGCAGTATTTT.

V gene TRBV11-3 combines with J gene TRBJ2-7; maybe TRBD1 (5 bases). Germline CDR1 reads SGHNT; CDR2 reads YENEEA. The CDR3 is made up of 14 amino acids. V lost 4 bases and J 2 bases, leaving 12 bases between the germline ends. CDR3 nucleotide sequence: TGTGCCAGCAGCTCTGACAGAGCCGCCTACGAGCAGTACTTC. Translated, it gives CASSSDRAAYEQYF.

This chain connects TRBV5-1 to TRBJ2-7; 7 nucleotides line up with TRBD1. Looked up from germline, CDR1 is SGHRS and CDR2 is YFSETQ. The CDR3 is 16 amino acids. With 0 bases clipped from V and 5 bases from J, the junction kept 11 bases outside the gene matches. The chain's CDR3 is CASSLGGTDGMDEQYF. The CDR3, as DNA: TGCGCCAGCAGCTTGGGGGGGACAGATGGGATGGACGAGCAGTACTTC. The full variable domain, with the rest looked up from reference TRBV5-1 and TRBJ2-7, is KAGVTQTPRYLIKTRGQQVTLSCSPISGHRSVSWYQQTPGQGLQFLFEYFSETQRNKGNFPGRFSGRQFSNSRSEMNVSTLELGDSALYLCASSLGGTDGMDEQYFGPGTRLTVT.

This clone was counted a few times. The rearrangement links TRBV29-1 to TRBJ1-2; perhaps TRBD1 as D (6 bases). The germline CDR1 and CDR2 sequences are SQVTM and ANQGSEA. The CDR3 extends over 15 amino acids. Deletions cut 1 base from V and 3 bases from J, with 15 bases between. CDR3 protein: CSVEVNDRQDYGYTF. The CDR3 DNA reads TGCAGCGTTGAAGTGAATGATAGACAGGACTATGGCTACACCTTC.

The rearrangement links TRBV5-4 to TRBJ1-2, with D uncertain. Trimming pared 0 bases from V and 0 bases from J, leaving 6 bases between. The CDR3 spans 14 residues. The V gene's germline CDR1 is SGHNT and CDR2 YYREEE (reference sequence). The CDR3 DNA sequence: TGTGCCAGCAGCTTGGATCAGACTAACTATGGCTACACCTTC. This encodes CASSLDQTNYGYTF.

The sample holds one count of this clone. The chain joins TRBV7-3 to TRBJ2-5; 7 bases agree with TRBD2. Losses at the gene ends were 5 bases for V and 1 base for J; bases not matched to a gene: 7. Germline CDR1 SGHTA, CDR2 FQGTGA. There are 15 residues in the CDR3. CDR3 in amino acids: CASSPGSSGQETQYF. The CDR3 DNA sequence: TGTGCCAGCAGCCCCGGGTCTAGCGGCCAAGAGACCCAGTACTTC.

The chain has TRBV6-5 and TRBJ1-3; 7 nucleotides match TRBD1. V gave up 6 bases and J gave up 1 base; unmatched junction bases: 3. The CDR3 runs to 14 residues. Per germline, CDR1 MNHEY and CDR2 SVGAGI. CDR3 in DNA: TGTGCCAGCAGGACGACAGGGTCTGGAAACACCATATATTTT. Amino acids: CASRTTGSGNTIYF.

Turning to this clone: Other DNA sequences in this sample translate to the same CDR3. V and J are TRBV13 and TRBJ2-5, with 9 bases matching TRBD2. CDR3 length: 14 amino acids. Germline CDR1 PRHDT, CDR2 FYEKMQ (reference sequence). Trimming took 1 base from V and 4 from J; bases not matched to a gene: 1. CDR3 sequence reads: CASSLERGAETQYF. CDR3 nucleotides: TGTGCCAGCAGCTTAGAGCGGGGGGCAGAGACCCAGTACTTC.

CDR3 protein: CASSPIKGKAFF. CDR3 bases: TGTGCCAGCAGCCCCATAAAGGGAAAAGCTTTCTTT. The V gene is TRBV28, the J gene TRBJ1-1; D is unresolved. CDR3 size: 12 residues. Germline V gene lookup returns CDR1 MDHEN and CDR2 SYDVKM. Trimming shortened V by 6 bases and J by 9 bases, and 14 bases separated the two germline ends.

The chain links TRBV28 to TRBJ2-7, with 7 bases identical to TRBD1. Unmatched junction bases numbered 8, after V lost 5 bases and J lost 1 base. The CDR3 loop spans 15 amino acids. Germline CDR1 is MDHEN and CDR2 is SYDVKM. CDR3 amino acids: CASSPLDRRSYEQYF. The CDR3, as DNA: TGTGCCAGCAGTCCCCTGGACAGGAGATCCTACGAGCAGTACTTC.

The rearrangement links TRBV5-5 to TRBJ2-1; D ambiguous. The CDR3 runs 16 residues. Trimming pared 1 base from V and 2 bases from J, leaving 13 bases between. CDR1 is SGHKS, CDR2 YYEKEE, per germline (reference sequence). The CDR3 protein is CASSLSSPLAYNEQFF. For the CDR3, the DNA is TGTGCCAGCAGCTTGTCCAGCCCCCTCGCCTACAATGAGCAGTTCTTC. Together with reference TRBV5-5 and TRBJ2-1, the CDR3 gives the full variable domain: DAGVTQSPTHLIKTRGQQVTLRCSPISGHKSVSWYQQVLGQGPQFIFQYYEKEERGRGNFPDRFSARQFPNYSSELNVNALLLGDSALYLCASSLSSPLAYNEQFFGPGTRLTVL.

This clone was detected once. The CDR3 protein is CASSILVNSNQPQHF. In nucleotides, the CDR3 is TGTGCCAGTAGTATCTTGGTGAATAGCAATCAGCCCCAGCATTTT. The rearrangement joins TRBV19 to TRBJ1-5; no firm D call. The CDR3 is 15 amino acids. Per the germline V gene, CDR1 is LNHDA and CDR2 is SQIVND (reference sequence). V was clipped by 3 bases and J by 0 bases, with 9 bases between them.

The chain employs TRBV11-2 and TRBJ2-7; D gene ambiguous. Deletions cut 8 bases from V and 1 base from J, with 18 bases between. The CDR3 has 15 amino acids. Germline values: CDR1 SGHAT, CDR2 FQNNGV. CDR3 amino acids: CASGPVRTRSYEQYF. CDR3 DNA: TGTGCCAGCGGGCCCGTGAGGACGCGGTCCTACGAGCAGTACTTC.